This TCR beta chain was identified in a study of blood T cell repertoires in COVID-19. On the study more broadly: There were acute and convalescent COVID-19 samples, and they came from the United States, Italy and Spain.

In the authors' methods: Amplifying reference gene primers gave estimates of nucleated cell counts. Only in-frame clones appear in the TCRdb table, and some are missing; sequencing was by immunoSEQ multiplex PCR. For V, J and clone size, that table is used; D and trimming come from the DNA. Among about 61,000 clones listed, around 87% were seen once. The CDR3 is made up of 14 amino acids. In germline, CDR1 is LNHDA, CDR2 SQIVND (reference sequence). The germline V and J ends were trimmed by 5 bases and 1 base, with 11 bases remaining between them. The receptor comes from a human donor in a cohort sampled during active COVID-19. The V call is TRBV19, the J call TRBJ1-1, with D possibly being TRBD1 (6 bases). The sequenced sample consisted of peripheral blood. In nucleotides, the CDR3 is TGTGCCAGTAGTTGGTCACAGGGGAACACTGAAGCTTTCTTT. Its translation is CASSWSQGNTEAFF.